The rows below give T cell receptor beta chains drawn from one sample of a study of shared clonotypes between healthy human individuals. Assay used: immunoSEQ multiplex PCR; TCRdb lists only in-frame clones, some missing. The data show roughly 650,000 clones, more than 95% seen once. The source material was naive CD4+ T cells sorted from blood. These receptors originate from a woman under 40 in good health. The CDR3 runs from the conserved cysteine through the conserved F or W. The order of the fields is J gene, CDR3 length, clone size, D gene, V gene, CDR3 DNA, CDR3 protein. D genes are given only for firm matches. The size of a clone is reported for some rows only, either as once, few or many, or as a class for expanded clones.

j_gene: TRBJ2-3; len: 17; abundance: NA; d_gene: TRBD1; v_gene: TRBV10-3; CDR3nt: TGTGCCATCAGTGAGTCGAGGACAGGGGCGCCCACAGATACGCAGTATTTT; CDR3aa: CAISESRTGAPTDTQYF
j_gene: TRBJ2-5; len: 18; abundance: NA; d_gene: TRBD1; v_gene: TRBV19; CDR3nt: TGTGCCAGTACTCAGCCCGTCTCCGGGACAGGGCACCAAGAGACCCAGTACTTC; CDR3aa: CASTQPVSGTGHQETQYF
j_gene: TRBJ1-5; len: 14; abundance: once; d_gene: NA; v_gene: TRBV7-2; CDR3nt: TGTGCCAGCAGCCAAACTAACCCCAATCAGCCCCAGCATTTT; CDR3aa: CASSQTNPNQPQHF
j_gene: TRBJ2-2; len: 16; abundance: NA; d_gene: TRBD2; v_gene: TRBV5-1; CDR3nt: TGCGCCAGCAGCTTCCTAGCGGGAGGATACACCGGGGAGCTGTTTTTT; CDR3aa: CASSFLAGGYTGELFF
j_gene: TRBJ2-1; len: 15; abundance: NA; d_gene: TRBD2; v_gene: TRBV5-4; CDR3nt: TGTGCCAGCGGGGGACTAGCGGGAGAGGGGAATGAGCAGTTCTTC; CDR3aa: CASGGLAGEGNEQFF
j_gene: TRBJ2-7; len: 15; abundance: NA; d_gene: NA; v_gene: TRBV27; CDR3nt: TGTGCCAGCAAACTCGGCAGGGGTAAGATCTACGAGCAGTACTTC; CDR3aa: CASKLGRGKIYEQYF
j_gene: TRBJ2-3; len: 13; abundance: NA; d_gene: NA; v_gene: TRBV19; CDR3nt: TGTGCCAGTAGTATTGGGGTAACAGATACGCAGTATTTT; CDR3aa: CASSIGVTDTQYF
j_gene: TRBJ2-1; len: 15; abundance: NA; d_gene: NA; v_gene: TRBV5-1; CDR3nt: TGCGCCAGCAGCTTGTTGGCAGAAACCTACAATGAGCAGTTCTTC; CDR3aa: CASSLLAETYNEQFF
j_gene: TRBJ1-1; len: 13; abundance: NA; d_gene: NA; v_gene: TRBV18; CDR3nt: TGTGCCAGCTCACCGGAAAGATCCTCTGAAGCTTTCTTT; CDR3aa: CASSPERSSEAFF
j_gene: TRBJ2-3; len: 11; abundance: NA; d_gene: NA; v_gene: TRBV28; CDR3nt: TGTGCCACGGCTGGGTTTGATACGCAGTATTTT; CDR3aa: CATAGFDTQYF
j_gene: TRBJ1-2; len: 15; abundance: NA; d_gene: NA; v_gene: TRBV15; CDR3nt: TGTGCCACCAGCGGGAGTCCCTTGGTCGGTCGTGGCTACACCTTC; CDR3aa: CATSGSPLVGRGYTF
j_gene: TRBJ2-7; len: 14; abundance: NA; d_gene: NA; v_gene: TRBV7-9; CDR3nt: TGTGCCAGCAGCCCCCTCGGGACTTCCTACGAGCAGTACTTC; CDR3aa: CASSPLGTSYEQYF
j_gene: TRBJ2-1; len: 15; abundance: NA; d_gene: NA; v_gene: TRBV9; CDR3nt: TGTGCCAGCAGCGTAGTCAGGGTGTGCTACAATGAGCAGTTCTTC; CDR3aa: CASSVVRVCYNEQFF
j_gene: TRBJ1-5; len: 12; abundance: NA; d_gene: NA; v_gene: TRBV10-2; CDR3nt: TGCGCCAGCAGTGATGCCGATCAGCCCCAGCATTTT; CDR3aa: CASSDADQPQHF
j_gene: TRBJ2-7; len: 13; abundance: NA; d_gene: NA; v_gene: TRBV6-5; CDR3nt: TGTGCCAGTAGGAGGACAGTCACCTACGAGCAGTACTTC; CDR3aa: CASRRTVTYEQYF
j_gene: TRBJ1-1; len: 13; abundance: NA; d_gene: NA; v_gene: TRBV5-1; CDR3nt: TGCGCCAGCAGCTTGGCGGGGAACACTGAAGCTTTCTTT; CDR3aa: CASSLAGNTEAFF
j_gene: TRBJ2-1; len: 16; abundance: once; d_gene: TRBD2; v_gene: TRBV4-1; CDR3nt: TGCGCCAGCAGCCATAGCCCTAGCGGAGCCAACAATGAGCAGTTCTTC; CDR3aa: CASSHSPSGANNEQFF
j_gene: TRBJ2-7; len: 13; abundance: NA; d_gene: NA; v_gene: TRBV18; CDR3nt: TGTGCCAGCTCATCGGACAGAACCTACGAGCAGTACTTC; CDR3aa: CASSSDRTYEQYF
j_gene: TRBJ2-3; len: 17; abundance: NA; d_gene: TRBD2; v_gene: TRBV6-1; CDR3nt: TGTGCCAGCAGTGTTCAACTAGCGGAGGCGGGCACAGATACGCAGTATTTT; CDR3aa: CASSVQLAEAGTDTQYF
j_gene: TRBJ1-6; len: 12; abundance: NA; d_gene: NA; v_gene: TRBV4-2; CDR3nt: TGTGCCAGCAGCTACCTCTCTTCACCCCTCCACTTT; CDR3aa: CASSYLSSPLHF
j_gene: TRBJ1-1; len: 13; abundance: NA; d_gene: NA; v_gene: TRBV19; CDR3nt: TGTGCCAGTAGTCGTCAGGGGAACACTGAAGCTTTCTTT; CDR3aa: CASSRQGNTEAFF
j_gene: TRBJ2-1; len: 17; abundance: NA; d_gene: NA; v_gene: TRBV27; CDR3nt: TGTGCCAGCAGTCTCAAGACAGGCCAAACTTCCTACAATGAGCAGTTCTTC; CDR3aa: CASSLKTGQTSYNEQFF
j_gene: TRBJ2-3; len: 16; abundance: NA; d_gene: NA; v_gene: TRBV4-1; CDR3nt: TGCGCCAGCAGCCAAGAGATAGCACGGAGCACAGATACGCAGTATTTT; CDR3aa: CASSQEIARSTDTQYF
j_gene: TRBJ2-1; len: 17; abundance: NA; d_gene: TRBD2; v_gene: TRBV15; CDR3nt: TGTGCCACCAGCAGAGATCATGGACTAGCGGGAGCAAATGAGCAGTTCTTC; CDR3aa: CATSRDHGLAGANEQFF
j_gene: TRBJ1-5; len: 13; abundance: NA; d_gene: NA; v_gene: TRBV28; CDR3nt: TGTGCCAGCAGTTACAGGGTGGGTCAGCCCCAGCATTTT; CDR3aa: CASSYRVGQPQHF
j_gene: TRBJ2-7; len: 13; abundance: NA; d_gene: NA; v_gene: TRBV18; CDR3nt: TGTGCCAGCCTGCATGACGGGGTGTCGGAGCAGTACTTC; CDR3aa: CASLHDGVSEQYF
j_gene: TRBJ2-1; len: 14; abundance: NA; d_gene: NA; v_gene: TRBV27; CDR3nt: TGTGCCAGCAGTCCTGCCTCGACTAGCAATGAGCAGTTCTTC; CDR3aa: CASSPASTSNEQFF
j_gene: TRBJ2-7; len: 13; abundance: NA; d_gene: TRBD2; v_gene: TRBV7-9; CDR3nt: TGTGCCAGCAGCGCTAGCGGGAGGAGGGAGCAGTACTTC; CDR3aa: CASSASGRREQYF
j_gene: TRBJ2-6; len: 15; abundance: NA; d_gene: NA; v_gene: TRBV6-5; CDR3nt: TGTGCCAGCAGTTCCCCTATCTCCGGGGCCAACGTCCTGACTTTC; CDR3aa: CASSSPISGANVLTF
j_gene: TRBJ2-7; len: 15; abundance: NA; d_gene: TRBD1; v_gene: TRBV4-2; CDR3nt: TGTGCCAGCAGCCAAGGGACAGGGTCAGCCTACGAGCAGTACTTC; CDR3aa: CASSQGTGSAYEQYF
j_gene: TRBJ2-5; len: 15; abundance: NA; d_gene: TRBD1; v_gene: TRBV5-1; CDR3nt: TGCGCCAGCAGCTCCGACAGGGGGTTCGAAGAGACCCAGTACTTC; CDR3aa: CASSSDRGFEETQYF
j_gene: TRBJ1-5; len: 16; abundance: NA; d_gene: TRBD1; v_gene: TRBV6-1; CDR3nt: TGTGCCAGCAGTGGAGATCGGACAGGGGGTGACCAGCCCCAGCATTTT; CDR3aa: CASSGDRTGGDQPQHF
j_gene: TRBJ2-7; len: 15; abundance: NA; d_gene: NA; v_gene: TRBV7-6; CDR3nt: TGTGCCAGCAGCCCAGAGAGGGGGGAATCCTACGAGCAGTACTTC; CDR3aa: CASSPERGESYEQYF
j_gene: TRBJ1-5; len: 13; abundance: NA; d_gene: NA; v_gene: TRBV29-1; CDR3nt: TGCAGCGTTGAAGTGTTTGCTGATCAGCCCCAGCATTTT; CDR3aa: CSVEVFADQPQHF
j_gene: TRBJ1-2; len: 13; abundance: NA; d_gene: NA; v_gene: TRBV21-1; CDR3nt: TGTGCCAGCAGCAACGGGGGGGCGGGTGGCTACACCTTC; CDR3aa: CASSNGGAGGYTF
j_gene: TRBJ2-3; len: 16; abundance: NA; d_gene: NA; v_gene: TRBV5-4; CDR3nt: TGTGCCAGCAGCTTTTTCATCCCGACTAGCACAGATACGCAGTATTTT; CDR3aa: CASSFFIPTSTDTQYF
j_gene: TRBJ1-3; len: 15; abundance: NA; d_gene: NA; v_gene: TRBV5-1; CDR3nt: TGCGCCAGCAGCTTGTTTTCGGGGTCTGGAAACACCATATATTTT; CDR3aa: CASSLFSGSGNTIYF
j_gene: TRBJ2-7; len: 14; abundance: NA; d_gene: NA; v_gene: TRBV5-1; CDR3nt: TGCGCCAGCAGCTATGACACGCGAACCTACGAGCAGTACTTC; CDR3aa: CASSYDTRTYEQYF
j_gene: TRBJ2-2; len: 16; abundance: NA; d_gene: NA; v_gene: TRBV5-6; CDR3nt: TGTGCCAGCAGCGACCGCCGGGGCGATCGGGCCGGGGAGCTGTTTTTT; CDR3aa: CASSDRRGDRAGELFF
j_gene: TRBJ2-1; len: 15; abundance: NA; d_gene: NA; v_gene: TRBV11-2; CDR3nt: TGTGCCAGCAGCTTAGCTGGTGGGGAGAGCAATGAGCAGTTCTTC; CDR3aa: CASSLAGGESNEQFF
j_gene: TRBJ1-1; len: 13; abundance: NA; d_gene: NA; v_gene: TRBV7-3; CDR3nt: TGTGCCTCGTCCCAGGGAATGAACACTGAAGCTTTCTTT; CDR3aa: CASSQGMNTEAFF
j_gene: TRBJ1-4; len: 12; abundance: NA; d_gene: NA; v_gene: TRBV6-1; CDR3nt: TGTGCCAGCATCTCTCGAAATGAAAAACTGTTTTTT; CDR3aa: CASISRNEKLFF
j_gene: TRBJ2-6; len: 18; abundance: NA; d_gene: NA; v_gene: TRBV25-1; CDR3nt: TGTGCCAGCAGTACGGGTCAGGGGTTGGTTCGGGGGGCCAACGTCCTGACTTTC; CDR3aa: CASSTGQGLVRGANVLTF
j_gene: TRBJ2-7; len: 15; abundance: NA; d_gene: TRBD2; v_gene: TRBV6-5; CDR3nt: TGTGCCAGCAGTTACGAGGTTGCGGGAGTTCTCGAGCAGTACTTC; CDR3aa: CASSYEVAGVLEQYF
j_gene: TRBJ2-5; len: 17; abundance: NA; d_gene: TRBD1; v_gene: TRBV15; CDR3nt: TGTGCCACCAGCAGAGAAAGTGGACAGGGGGGCATGGAGACCCAGTACTTC; CDR3aa: CATSRESGQGGMETQYF
j_gene: TRBJ2-7; len: 14; abundance: NA; d_gene: TRBD2; v_gene: TRBV28; CDR3nt: TGTGCCAGCAGTCGAGCGGGAGGAGGTCGGGAGCAGTACTTC; CDR3aa: CASSRAGGGREQYF
j_gene: TRBJ2-1; len: 19; abundance: NA; d_gene: NA; v_gene: TRBV28; CDR3nt: TGTGCCAGCAGGAAACACAGGGGGCGCGAGCGGGAGGGTTCGGATGAGCAGTTCTTC; CDR3aa: CASRKHRGREREGSDEQFF
j_gene: TRBJ1-2; len: 13; abundance: NA; d_gene: NA; v_gene: TRBV18; CDR3nt: TGTGCCAGCTCACACACAGACTTCTATGGCTACACCTTC; CDR3aa: CASSHTDFYGYTF
j_gene: TRBJ1-3; len: 16; abundance: NA; d_gene: NA; v_gene: TRBV7-9; CDR3nt: TGTGCCAGCAGCTGGGACGCAGGGCTCTCTGGAAACACCATATATTTT; CDR3aa: CASSWDAGLSGNTIYF
j_gene: TRBJ2-7; len: 12; abundance: once; d_gene: NA; v_gene: TRBV11-2; CDR3nt: TGTGCCAGCAGCCCAGGGGAGGGCGAGCAGTACTTC; CDR3aa: CASSPGEGEQYF
j_gene: TRBJ2-7; len: 16; abundance: NA; d_gene: NA; v_gene: TRBV5-1; CDR3nt: TGCGCCAGCAGCTTGGGTCTTGGAGACGCTGTCTACGAGCAGTACTTC; CDR3aa: CASSLGLGDAVYEQYF
j_gene: TRBJ2-5; len: 15; abundance: NA; d_gene: NA; v_gene: TRBV2; CDR3nt: TGTGCCAGCCGCCGCCGACTACGAACGGAAGAGACCCAGTACTTC; CDR3aa: CASRRRLRTEETQYF
j_gene: TRBJ2-5; len: 12; abundance: NA; d_gene: NA; v_gene: TRBV19; CDR3nt: TGTGCCAGTAGCTACGCCGGGGAGACCCAGTACTTC; CDR3aa: CASSYAGETQYF
j_gene: TRBJ2-7; len: 11; abundance: NA; d_gene: NA; v_gene: TRBV28; CDR3nt: TGTGCCAGCACCGGGGCCTACGAGCAGTACTTC; CDR3aa: CASTGAYEQYF
j_gene: TRBJ2-5; len: 14; abundance: NA; d_gene: NA; v_gene: TRBV2; CDR3nt: TGTGCCAGCGCCCTCTTAGCCGACGGGGAGACCCAGTACTTC; CDR3aa: CASALLADGETQYF
j_gene: TRBJ2-1; len: 16; abundance: NA; d_gene: TRBD2; v_gene: TRBV7-7; CDR3nt: TGTGCCAGCAGCTCTAGCGGGAGGGCCCCAACCGATGAGCAGTTCTTC; CDR3aa: CASSSSGRAPTDEQFF
j_gene: TRBJ2-2; len: 14; abundance: NA; d_gene: NA; v_gene: TRBV7-3; CDR3nt: TGTGCCAGCAGGGGAGACAGGCTCGCCGGGGAGCTGTTTTTT; CDR3aa: CASRGDRLAGELFF
j_gene: TRBJ2-5; len: 15; abundance: NA; d_gene: TRBD1; v_gene: TRBV6-6; CDR3nt: TGTGCCAGCAAAGGGACAGGGGATAGACAAGAGACCCAGTACTTC; CDR3aa: CASKGTGDRQETQYF